This T cell receptor (beta chain) emerged from a study of shared clonotypes between healthy human individuals. DNA at around 210 ng, tens of thousands of T cell genomes, went into sorted-subset replicate PCRs. Repertoires were generated with immunoSEQ multiplex PCR, while TCRdb's copy carries only in-frame clones and drops some. The table has roughly 320,000 clones, about nine tenths seen once. The CDR3 runs to 14 residues. In germline, CDR1 is MNHEY, CDR2 SVGAGI. V shed 6 bases and J 7 bases; nucleotides not matched to a gene: 6. Donors were Caucasian adults residing in Nashville, Tennessee, USA. In its sample, this clone was seen a few times.

This chain joins TRBV6-5 and TRBJ1-6; TRBD1 matches 7 bases. Input material: memory CD8+ T cells sorted from blood. Subset indicated: CD45RO+ cells pooled with CCR7-negative TemRA cells. This TCR came from a man aged 18 to 35 in good health. This chain's CDR3 is CASRSRTGNSPLHF. The CDR3 DNA reads as TGTGCCAGCAGATCGAGGACAGGCAATTCACCCCTCCACTTT.